This TCR beta chain was found in a study of blood T cell repertoires in COVID-19. Sequenced by immunoSEQ multiplex PCR; TCRdb stores in-frame clones only, minus some. The table includes 30,000 or so clones, roughly 90% detected once. The CDR3 contains 14 residues. Per the germline V gene, CDR1 is KGHSH and CDR2 is LQKENI. Trimming stripped 1 base from V and 0 bases from J, with 6 bases between. Sequenced sample: peripheral blood. V is TRBV18 and J is TRBJ1-1; possibly TRBD1 for D (6 bases). The sequence came from a middle-aged woman with active or convalescent COVID-19. The CDR3 DNA reads TGTGCCAGCTCACCACAGGGGGTGAACACTGAAGCTTTCTTT. Translated, it gives CASSPQGVNTEAFF.